These T cell receptor beta chains were read from a single sample in a study of cytomegalovirus exposure and HLA in healthy donors. Here immunoSEQ multiplex PCR was the method, and the copy in TCRdb shows in-frame clones only, minus some. The table lists 150,000 or so clones, around 80% of them singletons. The material sequenced was PBMCs. The receptors shown here come from a woman aged 50 to 60 in good health and CMV-seropositive. Both conserved end residues are part of each CDR3. The D gene is left open where the match is weak. Size is stated for part of the rows, as once, few or many counts, or as a class when the clone is expanded.

size: NA; D: TRBD1; J: TRBJ1-5; V: TRBV6-5; DNA: TGTGCCAGCAGCCCCCGACAGGGATCCAATCAGCCCCAGCATTTT; CDR3: CASSPRQGSNQPQHF
size: NA; D: TRBD1; J: TRBJ1-3; V: TRBV2; DNA: TGTGCCAGCAGTACTCAAGGGGGCGAGGGAAACACCATATATTTT; CDR3: CASSTQGGEGNTIYF
size: once; D: NA; J: TRBJ1-3; V: TRBV7-2; DNA: TGTGCCAGCAAACGGGGGGCCTCCGTGTCCCGCAGCTCTGGAAACACCATATATTTT; CDR3: CASKRGASVSRSSGNTIYF
size: few; D: TRBD1; J: TRBJ2-7; V: TRBV5-6; DNA: TGTGCCAGCAGCTCGCGGGCGACAGGGGTCGAGCAGTACTTC; CDR3: CASSSRATGVEQYF
size: NA; D: TRBD2; J: TRBJ2-3; V: TRBV4-2; DNA: TGTGCCAGCAGCCAAGATCGCGGGGGGCTGGGTACGCAGTATTTT; CDR3: CASSQDRGGLGTQYF
size: NA; D: NA; J: TRBJ2-1; V: TRBV6-6; DNA: TGTGCCAGCACCCGAGGAGGGCTGGGGATTACTGATGAGCAGTTCTTC; CDR3: CASTRGGLGITDEQFF
size: NA; D: NA; J: TRBJ2-5; V: TRBV18; DNA: TGTGCCAGCTCACCACCAGGGGTGGCAGAGACCCAGTACTTC; CDR3: CASSPPGVAETQYF
size: NA; D: TRBD2; J: TRBJ2-3; V: TRBV6-5; DNA: TGTGCCAGCACTGGGTGGGCGGGGGGCACAGATACGCAGTATTTT; CDR3: CASTGWAGGTDTQYF
size: NA; D: TRBD2; J: TRBJ2-2; V: TRBV29-1; DNA: TGCAGCGGTGGGGGGGGAACAGAACTGTTTTTT; CDR3: CSGGGGTELFF
size: NA; D: TRBD2; J: TRBJ2-5; V: TRBV5-1; DNA: TGCGCCAGCAGCTGGGGACTAGCGATACAAGAGACCCAGTACTTC; CDR3: CASSWGLAIQETQYF
size: NA; D: NA; J: TRBJ2-1; V: TRBV15; DNA: TGTGCCACCAGCCCGCGGGACGCCAACAATGAGCAGTTCTTC; CDR3: CATSPRDANNEQFF
size: once; D: NA; J: TRBJ2-6; V: TRBV18; DNA: TGTGCCAGCTCACAGAGGGGGATAGGTAGGGCCAACGTCCTGACTTTC; CDR3: CASSQRGIGRANVLTF
size: NA; D: TRBD2; J: TRBJ2-5; V: TRBV6-5; DNA: TGTGCCAGCAGTTTCCAGAGCGGGGGGTCCCAAGAGACCCAGTACTTC; CDR3: CASSFQSGGSQETQYF
size: NA; D: TRBD1; J: TRBJ2-1; V: TRBV19; DNA: TGTGCCAGCACGGGACAGACCTCCTACAATGAGCAGTTCTTC; CDR3: CASTGQTSYNEQFF
size: NA; D: TRBD2; J: TRBJ2-3; V: TRBV4-3; DNA: TGCTCCAGCAGCCAAGAGGGTGGGAGGGGCCCCAGCACAGATACGCAGTATTTT; CDR3: CSSSQEGGRGPSTDTQYF
size: NA; D: TRBD1; J: TRBJ1-2; V: TRBV7-2; DNA: TGTGCCAGCAGCTTAGATAAACAGGGGTACTATGGCTACACCTTC; CDR3: CASSLDKQGYYGYTF
size: NA; D: TRBD1; J: TRBJ1-2; V: TRBV7-2; DNA: TGTGCCAGCAGCGCAACCGGGACAGGGCTACGAGGCTACACCTTC; CDR3: CASSATGTGLRGYTF
size: NA; D: NA; J: TRBJ2-7; V: TRBV29-1; DNA: TGCAGCGTTGGAGTTGCGGGCTCCGAGCAGTACTTC; CDR3: CSVGVAGSEQYF
size: NA; D: TRBD1; J: TRBJ1-1; V: TRBV6-5; DNA: TGTGCCAGCGGCACAGGGGGATGGGACACTGAAGCTTTCTTT; CDR3: CASGTGGWDTEAFF
size: NA; D: NA; J: TRBJ2-7; V: TRBV6-6; DNA: TGTGCCAGCAGTTACTCGTCCTACGAGCAGTACTTC; CDR3: CASSYSSYEQYF
size: NA; D: NA; J: TRBJ1-4; V: TRBV28; DNA: TGTGCCAGCAGTTTTTCAACTCCGATTAAAAAACTGTTTTTT; CDR3: CASSFSTPIKKLFF
size: NA; D: NA; J: TRBJ2-4; V: TRBV15; DNA: TGTGCCACCAGCAGGAGTTCAGACACTCAGTACTTC; CDR3: CATSRSSDTQYF
size: NA; D: NA; J: TRBJ2-7; V: TRBV11-2; DNA: TGTGCCAGCAGCTCTCCCTCCTACGAGCAGTACTTC; CDR3: CASSSPSYEQYF
size: NA; D: NA; J: TRBJ2-5; V: TRBV4-1; DNA: TGCGCCAGCAGCCAATTGGGGCCCCAAGAGACCCAGTACTTC; CDR3: CASSQLGPQETQYF
size: NA; D: TRBD1; J: TRBJ1-5; V: TRBV5-1; DNA: TGCGCCAGCAGCCCTCGGACAGGGGCAGACCAGCCCCAGCATTTT; CDR3: CASSPRTGADQPQHF
size: NA; D: NA; J: TRBJ1-2; V: TRBV6-6; DNA: TGTGCCAGCAGTTACTTCGAACAGAACTATGGCTACACCTTC; CDR3: CASSYFEQNYGYTF
size: NA; D: NA; J: TRBJ1-5; V: TRBV5-5; DNA: TGTGCCAGCAGCCCTACGATGGTACAGGGTAGCAATCAGCCCCAGCATTTT; CDR3: CASSPTMVQGSNQPQHF
size: NA; D: NA; J: TRBJ1-5; V: TRBV27; DNA: TGTGCCAGCAGCTTGAAAGGCCGCACGTGGAATCAGGAGCCCCAGCATTTT; CDR3: CASSLKGRTWNQEPQHF
size: once; D: TRBD2; J: TRBJ2-1; V: TRBV27; DNA: TGTGCCAGCTTCGGGGCGGGAGACGTATATGAGCAGTTCTTC; CDR3: CASFGAGDVYEQFF
size: NA; D: NA; J: TRBJ2-5; V: TRBV2; DNA: TGTGCCAGCAGTCGTACCGGGTCGGGGAGTTTAGAGACCCAGTACTTC; CDR3: CASSRTGSGSLETQYF
size: NA; D: TRBD2; J: TRBJ2-3; V: TRBV7-2; DNA: TGTGCCAGCAGCTTAGTACTAGCGGGGGGACACACAGATACGCAGTATTTT; CDR3: CASSLVLAGGHTDTQYF
size: few; D: NA; J: TRBJ2-2; V: TRBV11-3; DNA: TGTGCCAGCAGCTCCCCCTGGACGGGAAGCGGGGAGCTGTTTTTT; CDR3: CASSSPWTGSGELFF
size: NA; D: TRBD1; J: TRBJ1-1; V: TRBV7-9; DNA: TGTGCCAGCAGAGATGGACAGGGAAAGACTTTCTTT; CDR3: CASRDGQGKTFF
size: NA; D: TRBD1; J: TRBJ2-1; V: TRBV6-4; DNA: TGTGCCAGCAGCGAACAACAGGGGATTGAGCAGTTCTTC; CDR3: CASSEQQGIEQFF
size: NA; D: NA; J: TRBJ2-3; V: TRBV7-2; DNA: TGTGCCAGCAGCTTAGCGGGGGCCTATTCAGATACGCAGTATTTT; CDR3: CASSLAGAYSDTQYF
size: NA; D: TRBD1; J: TRBJ1-5; V: TRBV25-1; DNA: TGTGCCAGCAGCGACGGGACAGGGGATCCCTATAGCAATCAGCCCCAGCATTTT; CDR3: CASSDGTGDPYSNQPQHF
size: NA; D: TRBD2; J: TRBJ2-5; V: TRBV6-5; DNA: TGTGCCAGCAATTCGTTAGCGGGGGGGCGGGAGACCCAGTACTTC; CDR3: CASNSLAGGRETQYF
size: NA; D: NA; J: TRBJ1-2; V: TRBV20-1; DNA: TGCAGTGCTAGCGCGGGGGTTGGCTACACCTTC; CDR3: CSASAGVGYTF
size: NA; D: TRBD1; J: TRBJ1-1; V: TRBV7-9; DNA: TGTGCCAGCAGCTTAGTTGGAGGGGGCATGAACACTGAAGCTTTCTTT; CDR3: CASSLVGGGMNTEAFF
size: NA; D: NA; J: TRBJ1-1; V: TRBV27; DNA: TGTGCCAGCAGTTTATCCCGACAGTCTGAAGCTTTCTTT; CDR3: CASSLSRQSEAFF
size: NA; D: NA; J: TRBJ1-1; V: TRBV4-2; DNA: TGTGCCAGCAGCCCAGAAAGGGGTACCAACACTGAAGCTTTCTTT; CDR3: CASSPERGTNTEAFF
size: NA; D: NA; J: TRBJ2-7; V: TRBV28; DNA: TGTGCCAGCAGTGCCCTCAGGGCCCGAATATCCTACGAGCAGTACTTC; CDR3: CASSALRARISYEQYF
size: NA; D: NA; J: TRBJ1-2; V: TRBV19; DNA: TGTGCCAGTAGTATAGATGACAGCTATGGCTACACCTTC; CDR3: CASSIDDSYGYTF
size: NA; D: TRBD1; J: TRBJ1-1; V: TRBV18; DNA: TGTGCCAGCTCGGACGCCGGGACAGAGTCTGAAGCTTTCTTT; CDR3: CASSDAGTESEAFF
size: NA; D: TRBD2; J: TRBJ2-5; V: TRBV7-6; DNA: TGTGCCAGCAGCCCCCGCGGGGGGGGGACAGCACAGCGGAATGCGGGGCAAGAGACCCAGTACTTC; CDR3: CASSPRGGGTAQRNAGQETQYF